Shown below are 31 T cell receptor beta chains from a single sample sequenced in a study of shared clonotypes between healthy human individuals. Here immunoSEQ multiplex PCR was the method, and the copy in TCRdb shows in-frame clones only, minus some. Among about 1 million clones listed, about three quarters were seen once. The material sequenced was memory CD4+ T cells sorted from blood. Subset noted: CD45RA-negative fraction. The receptors come from a man between 18 and 29 years old in good health.

V gene TRBV6-1 combines with J gene TRBJ2-1; 7 bases line up with TRBD1. The germline V gene encodes CDR1 MNHNS and CDR2 SASEGT. The V gene end was trimmed by 4 bases and the J gene end by 3 bases; junction bases not matched to a gene: 9. The CDR3 sequence is 16 residues long. CDR3 residues: CASSVQWGQNYNEQFF. As DNA, the CDR3 is TGTGCCAGCAGTGTTCAATGGGGACAGAACTACAATGAGCAGTTCTTC.

The genes are TRBV7-8 and TRBJ1-3; 9 bases are a match to TRBD1. Germline V CDR1 and CDR2: SGHVS, FQNEAQ. V lost 4 bases and J lost 1; bases outside the gene matches: 2. CDR3 size: 15 residues. The CDR3 DNA sequence: TGTGCCAGCAGCTCAGGACAGGGGTCTGGAAACACCATATATTTT. Translation: CASSSGQGSGNTIYF.

The chain uses TRBV29-1 and TRBJ2-3, with TRBD2 identical over 7 bases. Germline lookup yields CDR1 SQVTM and CDR2 ANQGSEA. CDR3 length: 13 amino acids. Unmatched junction bases numbered 3, after V lost 5 bases and J lost 1 base. CDR3 DNA: TGCAGCGTTCTCAGCGGGGGCACAGATACGCAGTATTTT. It encodes CSVLSGGTDTQYF.

The V call is TRBV5-6, the J call TRBJ2-1; D remains ambiguous. Trimming stripped 3 bases from V and 7 bases from J, with 8 bases between. The CDR3 totals 12 residues. From germline, CDR1 is SGHDT and CDR2 YYEEEE. As DNA, the CDR3 is TGTGCCAGCAGCTCCGTCGGGAATGAGCAGTTCTTC. This gives the protein CASSSVGNEQFF.

Turning to this clone: Since a much larger clone is just one base distant, this may be a read error. The chain employs TRBV28 and TRBJ2-5; D is perhaps TRBD2 (6 bases). The CDR3 is made up of 13 amino acids. V shed 6 bases and J shed 2 bases, with 10 bases lying between them. Germline V gene data show CDR1 as MDHEN and CDR2 as SYDVKM. The DNA of the CDR3 is TGTGCCAGCAGGGACCGGGGGCAAGAGACCCAGTACTTC. Encoded protein: CASRDRGQETQYF.

CDR3 DNA sequence: TGTGCCAGCAGCTTTCTCCGGACATTAAGGAGCTACACCTTC. This translates into CASSFLRTLRSYTF. This chain connects TRBV13 to TRBJ1-2; a possible D gene is TRBD1 (5 bases). Trimming cost V 3 bases and J 9 bases, with 17 bases left between them. CDR1 and CDR2 from the germline V gene are PRHDT and FYEKMQ (reference sequence). CDR3 length: 14 residues.

The rearrangement links TRBV5-6 to TRBJ2-5, with TRBD1 as a possible D gene (6 bases). Trimming removed 4 bases from V and 9 bases from J, with 16 bases in between. This CDR3 is built from 13 residues. From germline, CDR1 is SGHDT and CDR2 YYEEEE. The CDR3 nucleotides read TGTGCCAGCAGCCTAGGACAGTCAGGGGCCCAGTACTTC. Protein product: CASSLGQSGAQYF.

The rearrangement joins TRBV11-3 to TRBJ2-1; 7 bases are a match to TRBD2. Germline V gives CDR1 SGHNT, CDR2 YENEEA. The CDR3 spans 14 residues. V dropped 6 bases and J dropped 6; count of bases not matched to a gene: 8. The CDR3 protein is CASSRRGSVNEQFF. DNA for the CDR3: TGTGCCAGCAGTCGGCGGGGGTCGGTCAATGAGCAGTTCTTC.

In its sample, this clone was seen many times. The chain carries TRBV30 and TRBJ1-2, with TRBD1 identical over 8 bases. V gave up 5 bases and J gave up 7 bases; unmatched junction bases: 6. From germline, CDR1 is GTSNPN and CDR2 SVGIG (reference sequence). The length of the CDR3 is 12 residues. The CDR3 coding sequence is TGTGCCTGGTGGGGACAGGAGGTTGGCTACACCTTC. This gives the protein CAWWGQEVGYTF.

Concerning this clone: Other DNA sequences in the same sample also yield this CDR3. CDR3 coding DNA: TGTGCCAGCTCACCGTCGCAGGGGAACACTGAAGCTTTCTTT. Translated, it gives CASSPSQGNTEAFF. The chain uses TRBV18 and TRBJ1-1; TRBD1 is a possible D gene (5 bases). The CDR3 is made up of 14 amino acids. Germline V gives CDR1 KGHSH, CDR2 LQKENI. Trimming took 3 bases from V and 1 from J, leaving 9 bases between them.

V and J are TRBV5-1 and TRBJ2-7; no reliable D call. Trimming removed 0 bases at V and 3 bases at J, with 10 bases between. The germline V gene encodes CDR1 SGHRS and CDR2 YFSETQ. This CDR3 spans 14 amino acids. The chain's CDR3 is CASSLEQAGYEQYF. The CDR3 DNA follows: TGCGCCAGCAGCTTGGAGCAGGCCGGCTACGAGCAGTACTTC.

The chain couples TRBV19 to TRBJ2-7; the match to TRBD1 covers 9 bases. Germline V gene lookup returns CDR1 LNHDA and CDR2 SQIVND (reference sequence). V trimming: 10 bases; J trimming: 4 bases; junction bases outside the gene matches: 5. The CDR3 is made up of 12 amino acids. CDR3 loop: CATGQGRYEQYF. DNA for the CDR3: TGTGCCACGGGACAGGGAAGGTACGAGCAGTACTTC.

About this clone: Sequence at one end of the junction differs from germline and may be a read error. The rearrangement joins TRBV6-4 to TRBJ2-7; 10 nucleotides line up with TRBD2. There are 15 residues in the CDR3. Germline CDR1 reads MRHNA; CDR2 reads SNTAGT. The CDR3 DNA reads TGTGCCAGCAGTTACTCGCCTAGCGGGAGATACGAGCAGTACTTC. Amino acid sequence: CASSYSPSGRYEQYF.

The table lists this clone with a count of one. The chain is built from TRBV27 and TRBJ1-5; 7 bases are shared with TRBD1. The CDR3 contains 18 residues. CDR1 and CDR2 (germline): MNHEY, SMNVEV (reference sequence). The trim removed 3 bases at V and 1 base at J, leaving 12 bases unmatched. CDR3 amino acids: CASSFNNRGISSNQPQHF. Here the CDR3 DNA reads TGTGCCAGCAGTTTTAATAACAGGGGCATATCAAGCAATCAGCCCCAGCATTTT.

This chain connects TRBV6-5 to TRBJ2-7, with D possibly being TRBD2 (5 bases). Trimming took off 6 bases at V and 4 bases at J, with 19 bases between the two ends. The CDR3 runs to 15 residues. The V gene's germline CDR1 is MNHEY and CDR2 SVGAGI. The CDR3 bases are TGTGCCAGCAGCGTAGGGTTACGGCGGAGGTACGAGCAGTACTTC. The encoded protein is CASSVGLRRRYEQYF.

The V gene is TRBV7-2, the J gene TRBJ1-6; possibly TRBD1 for D (5 bases). The CDR3 is made up of 12 amino acids. V dropped 7 bases and J dropped 9 bases, with 10 bases sitting between them. Looked up from germline, CDR1 is SGHTA and CDR2 is FQGNSA. CDR3 sequence reads: CASTPGPSPLHF. The CDR3 DNA follows: TGTGCCAGCACACCGGGACCTTCACCCCTCCACTTT.

The gene calls are TRBV28 and TRBJ2-1; 7 nucleotides match TRBD1. Unmatched junction bases numbered 2, after V lost 1 base and J lost 2 bases. The CDR3 runs to 15 residues. Germline CDR1 reads MDHEN; CDR2 reads SYDVKM. The CDR3 is CASSLSGQAYNEQFF. The CDR3 DNA reads as TGTGCCAGCAGTTTATCCGGACAGGCCTACAATGAGCAGTTCTTC.

This clone was detected once. This chain joins TRBV30 and TRBJ2-3, with TRBD1 matching 8 bases. The V gene's germline CDR1 is GTSNPN and CDR2 SVGIG (reference sequence). The CDR3 is 15 amino acids. The V and J ends lost 1 base and 0 bases, in that order; junction bases with no gene match: 3. CDR3 bases: TGTGCCTGGAGTGGTCGGACAGGGAGCACAGATACGCAGTATTTT. Encoded protein: CAWSGRTGSTDTQYF.

V gene TRBV19 combines with J gene TRBJ1-5; TRBD1 matches at 10 bases. The ends lost 5 bases at V and 4 bases at J; junction bases unmatched: 8. This CDR3 contains 16 residues. Germline-derived CDR1 and CDR2 are LNHDA and SQIVND (reference sequence). The CDR3 spells CASSFIRGQGNQPQHF. DNA for the CDR3: TGTGCCAGTAGTTTTATCCGGGGACAGGGGAATCAGCCCCAGCATTTT.

V gene TRBV2 combines with J gene TRBJ1-3, with no clear D. This CDR3 comprises 15 residues. The germline gives CDR1 SNHLY, CDR2 FYNNEI. V lost 6 bases and J lost 4, with 16 bases in between. CDR3: CASRAGAPEGNTIYF. CDR3 nucleotides: TGTGCCAGCAGGGCGGGCGCCCCGGAGGGAAACACCATATATTTT.

The rearrangement uses TRBV5-1 and TRBJ2-3; no firm D call. The CDR3 is made up of 16 amino acids. Germline V gene lookup returns CDR1 SGHRS and CDR2 YFSETQ. V was clipped by 0 bases and J by 0 bases, with 11 bases between them. The CDR3 here is CASSLASRSSTDTQYF. The CDR3 DNA is TGCGCCAGCAGCTTGGCCAGCAGATCGAGCACAGATACGCAGTATTTT.

The CDR3 DNA follows: TGTGCCTGGAGTGTACAGAGCTCTGGAAACACCATATATTTT. Translated: CAWSVQSSGNTIYF. The chain is built from TRBV30 and TRBJ1-3; D uncertain. This CDR3 contains 14 residues. The germline V and J ends were trimmed by 0 bases and 0 bases, with 6 bases remaining between them. Germline V gene lookup returns CDR1 GTSNPN and CDR2 SVGIG (reference sequence).

This clone was seen more than once but under ten times. The chain carries TRBV14 and TRBJ2-5, with 10 nucleotides matching TRBD2. V gave up 2 bases and J gave up 4 bases; unmatched junction bases: 1. The CDR3 is 14 amino acids. Germline CDR1 SGHDN, CDR2 FVKESK. CDR3 region: CASSQRLAGETQYF. The CDR3 DNA sequence: TGTGCCAGCAGCCAACGACTAGCGGGAGAGACCCAGTACTTC.

This clone was detected many times. The chain carries TRBV2 and TRBJ1-1; the D gene is possibly TRBD1 (5 bases). This CDR3 contains 16 residues. Germline-derived CDR1 and CDR2 are SNHLY and FYNNEI. Trimming left V 2 bases short and J 7 bases short, with 20 bases between. CDR3 in amino acids: CASSERKGIRGHEAFF. In DNA, the CDR3 is TGTGCCAGCAGTGAAAGGAAGGGAATACGAGGACATGAAGCTTTCTTT.

For this clone: Other DNA sequences in this specimen translate into the identical CDR3. The genes are TRBV29-1 and TRBJ1-2; TRBD1 matches 8 bases. The V gene end was trimmed by 6 bases and the J gene end by 0 bases; junction bases not matched to a gene: 3. Germline values: CDR1 SQVTM, CDR2 ANQGSEA. This CDR3 region has 13 residues. The CDR3 coding sequence is TGCAGCGTGAGGACAGGGACTAACTATGGCTACACCTTC. It codes for CSVRTGTNYGYTF.

This sequence joins TRBV12-5 and TRBJ1-1; TRBD1 is a possible D gene (5 bases). The CDR3 covers 12 residues. The V gene lost 6 bases and the J gene lost 11 bases, with 16 bases spanning the gap. In germline, CDR1 is LGHNT, CDR2 FRNRAP. The CDR3 here is CASGRSSGGAFF. In DNA, the CDR3 is TGTGCTAGTGGGCGATCATCGGGGGGTGCTTTCTTT.

The V call is TRBV19, the J call TRBJ1-4; the match to TRBD1 covers 7 bases. CDR3 length: 16 amino acids. Per germline, CDR1 LNHDA and CDR2 SQIVND (reference sequence). Losses at the gene ends were 4 bases for V and 6 bases for J; bases not matched to a gene: 11. CDR3 bases: TGTGCCAGTAGTAGACCCCCGGAACAGGGGCATGAAAAACTGTTTTTT. It yields the protein CASSRPPEQGHEKLFF.

The rearrangement uses TRBV19 and TRBJ1-2, with 10 bases aligning to TRBD1. Trimming took 4 bases from V and 8 from J; bases not matched to a gene: 13. The CDR3 loop spans 16 amino acids. In germline, CDR1 is LNHDA, CDR2 SQIVND (reference sequence). The CDR3 sequence is CASSTETGGTPRGYTF. The CDR3 region has the DNA TGTGCCAGTAGTACGGAGACAGGGGGCACCCCGCGAGGCTACACCTTC.

The rearrangement joins TRBV7-9 to TRBJ2-5; possible D gene TRBD1, 5 bases. The V gene's germline CDR1 is SEHNR and CDR2 FQNEAQ (reference sequence). The ends were cut back, 5 bases at V and 3 bases at J, with 16 bases in the middle. This CDR3 spans 15 amino acids. CDR3 DNA: TGTGCCAGCAGCCCAGGCGCAGGGTCTAAAGAGACCCAGTACTTC. Translating gives CASSPGAGSKETQYF.

The chain couples TRBV19 to TRBJ2-1, with 11 positions matching TRBD1. The CDR3 has 15 residues. With 3 bases clipped from V and 9 bases from J, the junction kept 7 bases outside the gene matches. CDR1 and CDR2 (germline): LNHDA, SQIVND (reference sequence). In nucleotides, the CDR3 is TGTGCCAGTAGTATCCCGGGACAGGGGGTGTTTGAGCAGTTCTTC. It is translated as CASSIPGQGVFEQFF. The whole variable domain, filled in from reference TRBV19 and TRBJ2-1, reads DGGITQSPKYLFRKEGQNVTLSCEQNLNHDAMYWYRQDPGQGLRLIYYSQIVNDFQKGDIAEGYSVSREKKESFPLTVTSAQKNPTAFYLCASSIPGQGVFEQFFGPGTRLTVL.

The sample holds a few counts of this clone. V is TRBV28 and J is TRBJ1-5, with TRBD1 matching over 8 bases. Germline V gene lookup returns CDR1 MDHEN and CDR2 SYDVKM. V was pared by 10 bases and J by 0 bases, with 5 bases of the junction left unmatched. CDR3 length equals 14 residues. The CDR3 nucleotides read TGTGCCACCCGACAGGGGTATAGCAATCAGCCCCAGCATTTT. Its protein is CATRQGYSNQPQHF.